The 13 T cell receptor beta chains presented below share a single source sample, sequenced in a study of OX40 agonist ivuxolimab in advanced cancers. The method was immunoSEQ multiplex PCR; TCRdb's version includes in-frame clones alone and lacks a portion of them. Seen here are some 81,000 clones, just over 85% observed once, and the top ten hold roughly 1.9%. The sequenced sample was CD4+ or CD8+ T cells sorted from blood, obtained in a trial of the OX40 agonist ivuxolimab. The receptor set was obtained from an adult with an advanced solid tumor such as melanoma, head and neck, liver or kidney cancer.

J is TRBJ1-3 and V is TRBV6-1, with 7 bases aligning to TRBD1. The CDR3 contains 16 residues. Germline CDR1 MNHNS, CDR2 SASEGT. Unmatched junction bases numbered 9, after V lost 3 bases and J lost 4 bases. The CDR3 nucleotides read TGTGCCAGCAGTGACCGAAACAGGGGAGGAGGAAACACCATATATTTT. This encodes CASSDRNRGGGNTIYF.

This chain connects TRBV6-6 to TRBJ2-7; D uncertain. Germline V CDR1 and CDR2: MNHNY, SVGAGI (reference sequence). The CDR3 contains 14 residues. Trimming cost V 0 bases and J 5 bases, with 11 bases left between them. Here the CDR3 DNA reads TGTGCCAGCAGTTACTCTACCTCTTCTGACGAGCAGTACTTC. This codes for CASSYSTSSDEQYF.

The chain couples TRBV6-6 to TRBJ1-1; the D is unclear. Germline V gene data show CDR1 as MNHNY and CDR2 as SVGAGI (reference sequence). CDR3 length: 13 residues. V shed 8 bases and J shed 3 bases, with 13 bases lying between them. The CDR3: CASLGIEYTEAFF. The DNA for the CDR3 is TGTGCCAGCTTAGGGATCGAGTACACTGAAGCTTTCTTT.

The V and J genes are TRBV5-6 and TRBJ2-7; tentative D call: TRBD1 (6 bases). Germline CDR1 and CDR2: SGHDT and YYEEEE. The CDR3 has 14 residues. V was trimmed by 4 bases and J by 4 bases, leaving 15 bases between them. CDR3: CASSTVQGWYEQYF. For the CDR3, the DNA is TGTGCCAGCAGCACAGTACAGGGTTGGTACGAGCAGTACTTC.

This clone was seen a single time. V and J are TRBV7-2 and TRBJ2-2; 10 bases fit TRBD1. This CDR3 comprises 16 residues. Germline V gene sequence: CDR1 SGHTA, CDR2 FQGNSA. J lost 7 bases, V lost 5 bases, and 10 bases had no gene match. The CDR3 sequence: CASSLRQGAQGGELFF. The CDR3 DNA reads TGTGCCAGCAGCCTCAGACAGGGGGCGCAGGGCGGGGAGCTGTTTTTT. Variable domain in full (rest from reference TRBV7-2 and TRBJ2-2): GAGVSQSPSNKVTEKGKDVELRCDPISGHTALYWYRQSLGQGLEFLIYFQGNSAPDKSGLPSDRFSAERTGGSVSTLTIQRTQQEDSAVYLCASSLRQGAQGGELFFGEGSRLTVL.

The CDR3 spells CASQIRDRVKAFF. The CDR3 DNA reads as TGTGCCAGCCAGATAAGGGACAGGGTCAAAGCTTTCTTT. The V call is TRBV28, the J call TRBJ1-1; 9 bases match TRBD1. V dropped 8 bases and J dropped 9; count of bases not matched to a gene: 10. Per the germline V gene, CDR1 is MDHEN and CDR2 is SYDVKM. This CDR3 has 13 amino acids.

The genes are TRBV5-6 and TRBJ2-7; the D is unclear. Germline-derived CDR1 and CDR2 are SGHDT and YYEEEE. This CDR3 is 14 amino acids long. V lost 0 bases and J 6 bases, leaving 13 bases between the germline ends. The CDR3 nucleotides read TGTGCCAGCAGCTTGGCCCTACCCCCTCTCGAGCAGTACTTC. Its protein product is CASSLALPPLEQYF.

This chain links TRBV11-2 with TRBJ2-3; tentatively, D is TRBD2 (6 bases). CDR3 length: 17 residues. CDR1 and CDR2 from the germline V gene are SGHAT and FQNNGV. V lost 4 bases to trimming and J lost 3 bases, with 20 bases between them. The CDR3 sequence is CASSSSSQWGVTDTQYF. The CDR3 bases are TGTGCCAGCAGCTCTTCGTCACAGTGGGGGGTTACAGATACGCAGTATTTT.

The rearrangement uses TRBV19 and TRBJ2-7; D may be TRBD2 (6 bases). Trimming shortened V by 6 bases and J by 6 bases, and 12 bases separated the two germline ends. CDR3 length equals 12 residues. Germline assignment: CDR1 LNHDA and CDR2 SQIVND (reference sequence). The CDR3 reads CASSPGLPEQYF. The CDR3 nucleotides are TGTGCCAGTAGCCCGGGACTCCCCGAGCAGTACTTC.

The chain uses TRBV28 and TRBJ1-3; weak D call: TRBD1 (6 bases). Germline CDR1 is MDHEN and CDR2 is SYDVKM. This CDR3 spans 16 amino acids. Trimming took 6 bases from V and 3 from J, leaving 18 bases between them. CDR3 protein: CASRKYYTGNGNTIYF. DNA of the CDR3: TGTGCCAGCAGAAAGTACTATACAGGGAATGGAAACACCATATATTTT.

The J gene is TRBJ1-3, the V gene TRBV2; D is uncertain. The CDR3 extends over 14 amino acids. CDR1 and CDR2 (germline): SNHLY, FYNNEI. V lost 5 bases and J lost 3, with 11 bases in between. The CDR3 DNA follows: TGTGCCAGCAGTTACACTACAAGTGGAAACACCATATATTTT. Its translation: CASSYTTSGNTIYF.

The V and J genes are TRBV11-2 and TRBJ2-5; 12 bases match TRBD2. CDR3 size: 16 residues. CDR1 is SGHAT and CDR2 is FQNNGV in the germline V gene. The V segment lost 5 bases and the J segment 2 bases; nucleotides outside the gene matches: 6. CDR3 region: CASSRRLAGGQETQYF. The CDR3 DNA follows: TGTGCCAGCAGCCGAAGGCTAGCGGGGGGGCAAGAGACCCAGTACTTC. The full variable domain, rest sourced from reference TRBV11-2 and TRBJ2-5, is EAGVAQSPRYKIIEKRQSVAFWCNPISGHATLYWYQQILGQGPKLLIQFQNNGVVDDSQLPKDRFSAERLKGVDSTLKIQPAKLEDSAVYLCASSRRLAGGQETQYFGPGTRLLVL.

This clone was picked up a small number of times. This rearrangement joins TRBV9 to TRBJ1-6; the D is unclear. V dropped 3 bases and J dropped 0 bases, with 13 bases sitting between them. The length of the CDR3 is 17 residues. Germline V gene lookup returns CDR1 SGDLS and CDR2 YYNGEE. The CDR3 nucleotides are TGTGCCAGCAGCGACAAAAACACGTTCTCCTATAATTCACCCCTCCACTTT. It translates to CASSDKNTFSYNSPLHF.